A selection of T cell receptor beta chains follows, all from one sample in a study of T-cell memory formation after mild COVID-19. TCRdb reprocessed the 5' RACE reads with MiXCR, giving one entry per CDR3 protein. The sample yields fewer than 150,000 distinct CDR3 sequences, about 14% seen once. The sequencing sample was made of PBMCs or a T cell subset sorted from them (not recorded which). These receptors were obtained from an adult woman who had mild COVID-19 (a few samples of this study predate the infection). Cell type and time point are not known. The conserved cysteine and the conserved F or W are not part of the CDR3 here.

j_call | v_call | cdr3_aa
TRBJ2-3 | TRBV4-2 | ASSQGLAASTDTQY
TRBJ2-1 | TRBV5-1 | ASSSTSGGSYNEQF
TRBJ2-1 | TRBV30 | AWSAINELWGGSYNEQF
TRBJ1-5 | TRBV7-9 | ASSRDSNNQPQH
TRBJ2-1 | TRBV19 | ASSIFGTPGDEQF
TRBJ1-2 | TRBV14 | ASSRSGPDRVILINYGYT
TRBJ1-2 | TRBV2 | ASSETLQGNYGYT
TRBJ2-3 | TRBV7-9 | ASSPVVGTDTQY
TRBJ2-5 | TRBV7-2 | ASRGTSGSGETQY
TRBJ1-3 | TRBV15 | ATSRSNSGNTIY
TRBJ1-2 | TRBV19 | ASSPDLTADYGYT
TRBJ2-3 | TRBV7-6 | ASSADLTDTQY
TRBJ2-1 | TRBV27 | ASSLTSRNEQF
TRBJ2-7 | TRBV27 | ASSPDSYYEQY
TRBJ2-7 | TRBV12-3/TRBV12-4 | ASSLSTSSYEQY
TRBJ2-3 | TRBV12-3/TRBV12-4 | ASSPTNVWESTDTQY
TRBJ1-1 | TRBV12-3/TRBV12-4 | ASRLTAGDSMNTEAF
TRBJ2-5 | TRBV19 | ASSAAILAGGRETQY
TRBJ2-7 | TRBV12-3/TRBV12-4 | ASSLADSSGEQY
TRBJ2-6 | TRBV27 | ASSPFLRQKASGANVLT
TRBJ2-1 | TRBV7-2 | ASSLVRQYNEQF
TRBJ2-1 | TRBV6-5 | ASTGLAGDNEQF
TRBJ2-7 | TRBV7-8 | ASSLAVAYEQY
TRBJ2-1 | TRBV20-1 | SARLAGHNEQF
TRBJ2-7 | TRBV9 | ASSVSSTQEQY
TRBJ2-2 | TRBV4-1 | ASSRQGVSGELF
TRBJ1-2 | TRBV21-1 | ASSKRTAGQYGYT
TRBJ2-3 | TRBV20-1 | SASGTPTDTQY
TRBJ2-7 | TRBV6-5 | ASSPPGLSYEQY
TRBJ2-7 | TRBV7-8 | ASSEQGASYEQY
TRBJ2-3 | TRBV12-3/TRBV12-4 | ASSSVSTTDTQY
TRBJ2-7 | TRBV20-1 | SAALGERREQY
TRBJ1-4 | TRBV19 | ASSEDTRNDEKLF
TRBJ2-1 | TRBV5-1 | ASSLGAGSVYNEQF
TRBJ2-1 | TRBV27 | ASSPLIRYNEQF
TRBJ2-7 | TRBV7-9 | ASSSGWAYEQY
TRBJ1-1 | TRBV5-1 | ASSLASTEAF
TRBJ2-7 | TRBV10-3 | AISEESSYEQY
TRBJ2-1 | TRBV29-1 | SAPRDSYNEQF
TRBJ2-5 | TRBV5-1 | ASSEATVQGSPETQY
TRBJ1-1 | TRBV20-1 | SARRGGAF
TRBJ2-3 | TRBV5-1 | ASSPMRLAGGPLDTQY
TRBJ2-1 | TRBV7-6 | ASSFVSGTGYNEQF
TRBJ2-1 | TRBV12-3/TRBV12-4 | ASSSLGQGDEQF
TRBJ2-7 | TRBV15 | ATSRDLGEAGGTYEQY
TRBJ2-1 | TRBV19 | ASSIGAHWGNEQF
TRBJ2-7 | TRBV7-6 | ASSPGFGREQY
TRBJ2-2 | TRBV6-1 | ATGTGDTGELF
TRBJ1-1 | TRBV25-1 | ASSTTRAAETF
TRBJ1-2 | TRBV27 | ASSLSDSYGYT
TRBJ1-2 | TRBV20-1 | SARDPMTDFYGYT
TRBJ1-1 | TRBV18 | ASSPGGGSMNTEAF
TRBJ2-1 | TRBV5-1 | ASSLGTTPVEQF
TRBJ2-3 | TRBV19 | ASSIGLTLEQY
TRBJ2-1 | TRBV7-6 | ASVGLAGAHNEQF
TRBJ2-2 | TRBV6-6 | ASSYPGTGELF